The 32 T cell receptor beta chains presented below share a single source sample, sequenced in a study of blood T cell repertoires in COVID-19. TCRdb's copy holds only in-frame clones and misses some; the assay was immunoSEQ multiplex PCR. The data contain tens of thousands of clones, over 70% of them singletons. Sequencing input: peripheral blood. Source of these receptors: a human donor in a cohort sampled during active COVID-19.

The chain employs TRBV5-1 and TRBJ2-2, with a tentative D call TRBD2 (6 bases). From germline, CDR1 is SGHRS and CDR2 YFSETQ. Trimming shortened V by 3 bases and J by 7 bases, and 13 bases separated the two germline ends. The CDR3 extends over 14 amino acids. CDR3 coding DNA: TGCGCCAGCAGCTCCCGGGGGAGTGACGGGGAGCTGTTTTTT. Translation gives CASSSRGSDGELFF.

This chain links TRBV14 with TRBJ2-3; 10 bases line up with TRBD2. The germline V gene encodes CDR1 SGHDN and CDR2 FVKESK. The CDR3 loop spans 16 amino acids. Trimming at V came to 2 bases and at J to 2 bases, leaving 4 bases not matched to a gene. Here the CDR3 reads CASSQLSGRDTDTQYF. CDR3 sequence (DNA): TGTGCCAGCAGCCAACTCAGCGGGAGGGACACAGATACGCAGTATTTT.

The V and J genes are TRBV20-1 and TRBJ2-7, with TRBD2 identical over 7 bases. V was clipped by 3 bases and J by 2 bases; unmatched bases: 7. This CDR3 comprises 14 residues. The germline V gene encodes CDR1 DFQATT and CDR2 SNEGSKA (reference sequence). The CDR3 reads CSASRVGGTYEQYF. The CDR3 region has the DNA TGCAGTGCTAGTAGGGTGGGAGGGACCTACGAGCAGTACTTC.

The chain combines TRBV10-1 with TRBJ2-5, with TRBD1 matching 7 bases. V trimming: 8 bases; J trimming: 4 bases; junction bases outside the gene matches: 13. The CDR3 extends over 15 amino acids. CDR1 is WNHNN and CDR2 is SYGVQD in the germline V gene (reference sequence). CDR3 sequence (DNA): TGCGCCAGCGGCGGGCCAGGGGGTCCCCCAGAGACCCAGTACTTC. Encoded protein: CASGGPGGPPETQYF.

This clone was counted a single time. Other DNA sequences in the sample encode the same CDR3. The chain uses TRBV7-9 and TRBJ1-2; perhaps TRBD1 as D (5 bases). CDR1 and CDR2 from the germline V gene are SEHNR and FQNEAQ (reference sequence). The ends were cut back, 5 bases at V and 2 bases at J, with 18 bases in the middle. The CDR3 is 16 residues long. The DNA for the CDR3 is TGTGCCAGCAGCCCTCCGGGGGACCCGGGAAACTATGGCTACACCTTC. Amino acid sequence: CASSPPGDPGNYGYTF.

This clone was seen only once. The rearrangement uses TRBV5-6 and TRBJ1-1, with TRBD1 as a possible D gene (6 bases). V lost 5 bases and J 0 bases, leaving 20 bases between the germline ends. The length of the CDR3 is 17 residues. The germline gives CDR1 SGHDT, CDR2 YYEEEE. The CDR3 sequence is CASRERGGRKMNTEAFF. Written as DNA, the CDR3 is TGTGCCAGCAGGGAGAGGGGGGGACGTAAGATGAACACTGAAGCTTTCTTT.

The chain carries TRBV5-6 and TRBJ2-7; TRBD2 might be the D (5 bases). The CDR3 has 15 amino acids. Trimming stripped 2 bases from V and 2 bases from J, with 14 bases between. The germline V gene has CDR1 SGHDT and CDR2 YYEEEE. Here the CDR3 reads CASSFRLAITYEQYF. Here the CDR3 DNA reads TGTGCCAGCAGCTTTCGATTAGCGATCACCTACGAGCAGTACTTC.

The rearrangement links TRBV6-5 to TRBJ2-3; TRBD1 matches at 7 bases. Trimming at V came to 7 bases and at J to 3 bases, leaving 7 bases not matched to a gene. Germline V gene lookup returns CDR1 MNHEY and CDR2 SVGAGI. The CDR3 is 14 residues long. As DNA, the CDR3 is TGTGCCAGCACTCCGGGACAGTTAACAGATACGCAGTATTTT. Its protein product is CASTPGQLTDTQYF.

This clone was seen just once. V gene TRBV18 combines with J gene TRBJ2-7; D is uncertain. The V gene lost 0 bases and the J gene lost 0 bases, with 12 bases spanning the gap. The CDR3 spans 16 residues. Germline V gene lookup returns CDR1 KGHSH and CDR2 LQKENI. The CDR3 is CASSPPRPANSYEQYF. The CDR3 coding sequence is TGTGCCAGCTCACCACCGCGGCCAGCGAACTCCTACGAGCAGTACTTC.

This sequence joins TRBV5-4 and TRBJ2-6; no clear D. CDR1 is SGHNT and CDR2 is YYREEE in the germline V gene (reference sequence). The CDR3 runs 15 residues. The V end was cut by 4 bases, the J end by 0 bases, with 8 bases between. CDR3 protein: CASSLGSSGANVLTF. In nucleotides, the CDR3 is TGTGCCAGCAGCCTCGGGTCCTCTGGGGCCAACGTCCTGACTTTC.

The rearrangement joins TRBV11-2 to TRBJ1-2; possible D gene TRBD1, 5 bases. V gave up 5 bases and J gave up 5 bases, with 12 bases separating them. The CDR3 runs to 13 residues. From germline, CDR1 is SGHAT and CDR2 FQNNGV. CDR3 bases: TGTGCCAGCAGCGGGGGGACGAGGTATGGCTACACCTTC. Translated, it gives CASSGGTRYGYTF.

This clone was recorded a few times. The CDR3 sequence: CASSSNTGELFF. CDR3 in DNA: TGTGCCAGCAGTTCAAACACCGGGGAGCTGTTTTTT. This chain joins TRBV11-2 and TRBJ2-2; D gene uncertain. The CDR3 length is 12 residues. V lost 6 bases to trimming and J lost 2 bases, with 4 bases between them. Germline values: CDR1 SGHAT, CDR2 FQNNGV.

V and J are TRBV7-2 and TRBJ2-1; no clear D gene. The CDR3 totals 14 residues. V gave up 3 bases and J gave up 6 bases, with 12 bases separating them. Germline V CDR1 and CDR2: SGHTA, FQGNSA. Written as DNA, the CDR3 is TGTGCCAGCAGCTTTGCGTCCCGCTTCAATGAGCAGTTCTTC. Translation gives CASSFASRFNEQFF.

This chain joins TRBV30 and TRBJ1-4, with D possibly TRBD1 on 6 matching bases. Trimming removed 3 bases at V and 15 bases at J, with 20 bases between. Germline lookup yields CDR1 GTSNPN and CDR2 SVGIG (reference sequence). The CDR3 covers 13 residues. The CDR3 spells CAWSRPERGIVFF. The CDR3 DNA is TGTGCCTGGAGCAGGCCAGAAAGGGGGATAGTGTTTTTT.

CDR3 sequence: CASSLMAVEQYF. As DNA, the CDR3 is TGTGCCAGCAGCTTGATGGCAGTCGAGCAGTACTTC. This sequence joins TRBV7-9 and TRBJ2-7; D unclear. Germline CDR1 is SEHNR and CDR2 is FQNEAQ (reference sequence). The CDR3 is 12 residues long. Trimming pared 3 bases from V and 6 bases from J, leaving 9 bases between.

The chain has TRBV10-3 and TRBJ2-5; 11 bases are shared with TRBD2. Germline-derived CDR1 and CDR2 are ENHRY and SYGVKD. The CDR3 is 15 amino acids. The ends lost 3 bases at V and 3 bases at J; junction bases unmatched: 3. The CDR3 loop reads CAISDASGGKETQYF. CDR3 in DNA: TGTGCCATCAGTGACGCTAGCGGGGGGAAAGAGACCCAGTACTTC.

CDR3 amino acids: CAVRDTDLYEQYF. Written as DNA, the CDR3 is TGTGCCGTCCGGGACACCGACCTCTACGAGCAGTACTTC. The chain joins TRBV6-6 to TRBJ2-7, with a weak D call TRBD1 (6 bases). This CDR3 region has 13 residues. The V end was cut by 11 bases, the J end by 3 bases, with 17 bases between. The germline gives CDR1 MNHNY, CDR2 SVGAGI (reference sequence).

The CDR3 DNA follows: TGTGCCAGCAGCAAGACTGGACAGGGGTTTGGCTACACCTTC. Its translation: CASSKTGQGFGYTF. The chain couples TRBV7-2 to TRBJ1-2, with TRBD1 identical over 9 bases. V dropped 5 bases and J dropped 7; count of bases not matched to a gene: 8. CDR1 is SGHTA and CDR2 is FQGNSA in the germline V gene. The CDR3 contains 14 residues.

This clone showed up just a few times. V is TRBV11-2 and J is TRBJ2-1; D perhaps matches TRBD2 (6 bases). Germline CDR1 reads SGHAT; CDR2 reads FQNNGV. The CDR3 length is 14 residues. V was shortened by 4 bases and J by 8 bases, with 15 bases between the two germline ends. The CDR3 here is CASSYRGNHDEQFF. CDR3 nucleotide sequence: TGTGCCAGCAGCTATCGCGGGAACCACGATGAGCAGTTCTTC. The whole variable domain, filled in from reference TRBV11-2 and TRBJ2-1, reads EAGVAQSPRYKIIEKRQSVAFWCNPISGHATLYWYQQILGQGPKLLIQFQNNGVVDDSQLPKDRFSAERLKGVDSTLKIQPAKLEDSAVYLCASSYRGNHDEQFFGPGTRLTVL.

This clone occurred a few times. V and J are TRBV28 and TRBJ1-6, with 9 bases matching TRBD1. Unmatched junction bases numbered 11, after V lost 9 bases and J lost 8 bases. The CDR3 runs 15 residues. Germline values: CDR1 MDHEN, CDR2 SYDVKM. The CDR3 sequence: CASSPQGALDSPLHF. The CDR3 nucleotides read TGTGCCAGTTCCCCACAGGGGGCGCTTGATTCACCCCTCCACTTT.

The chain couples TRBV30 to TRBJ1-2, with 8 bases matching TRBD1. CDR3 length: 16 residues. Germline-derived CDR1 and CDR2 are GTSNPN and SVGIG (reference sequence). V was clipped by 1 base and J by 0 bases; unmatched bases: 7. DNA of the CDR3: TGTGCCTGGAGTGCGAGGTGGGGACAGGCTAACTATGGCTACACCTTC. Translated, it gives CAWSARWGQANYGYTF.

The gene calls are TRBV30 and TRBJ2-2; D perhaps matches TRBD1 (6 bases). The CDR3 runs to 14 residues. The germline gives CDR1 GTSNPN, CDR2 SVGIG (reference sequence). Trimming left V 0 bases short and J 8 bases short, with 13 bases between. The CDR3 bases are TGTGCCTGGAGTGTACGTGGGGGCGAAGGGGAGCTGTTTTTT. Translated: CAWSVRGGEGELFF. Complete variable domain (other parts from reference TRBV30 and TRBJ2-2): SQTIHQWPATLVQPVGSPLSLECTVEGTSNPNLYWYRQAAGRGLQLLFYSVGIGQISSEVPQNLSASRPQDRQFILSSKKLLLSDSGFYLCAWSVRGGEGELFFGEGSRLTVL.

This clone has a handful of counts. The chain is built from TRBV7-9 and TRBJ1-3; 10 bases agree with TRBD1. This CDR3 is built from 15 residues. V was pared by 5 bases and J by 4 bases, with 5 bases of the junction left unmatched. Germline values: CDR1 SEHNR, CDR2 FQNEAQ (reference sequence). CDR3 protein: CASSRQGAAGNTIYF. CDR3 DNA sequence: TGTGCCAGCAGCCGACAGGGGGCCGCGGGAAACACCATATATTTT.

The chain carries TRBV15 and TRBJ1-1; D gene uncertain. The CDR3 has 11 residues. Germline V gene sequence: CDR1 LNHNV, CDR2 YYDKDF (reference sequence). Trimming left V 1 base short and J 7 bases short, with 4 bases between. The CDR3 spells CATSRVHEAFF. The CDR3 DNA reads as TGTGCCACCAGCAGAGTTCATGAAGCTTTCTTT. The whole variable domain, filled in from reference TRBV15 and TRBJ1-1, reads DAMVIQNPRYQVTQFGKPVTLSCSQTLNHNVMYWYQQKSSQAPKLLFHYYDKDFNNEADTPDNFQSRRPNTSFCFLDIRSPGLGDTAMYLCATSRVHEAFFGQGTRLTVV.

This clone is a singleton in its sample. The chain recombines TRBV7-6 with TRBJ1-2; D might be TRBD1 (6 bases). V shed 5 bases and J shed 5 bases, with 18 bases lying between them. Germline V gives CDR1 SGHVS, CDR2 FNYEAQ. The CDR3 covers 15 residues. CDR3 protein: CASSPTGRGEYGYTF. CDR3 coding DNA: TGTGCCAGCAGCCCCACAGGGAGAGGGGAGTATGGCTACACCTTC.

V is TRBV10-2 and J is TRBJ1-4; TRBD1 is a possible D gene (5 bases). CDR1 and CDR2 from the germline V gene are WSHSY and SAAADI. This CDR3 contains 13 residues. V was shortened by 7 bases and J by 7 bases, with 13 bases between the two germline ends. The DNA of the CDR3 is TGCGCCAGCACTTTTCAGGGTGTTGAAAAACTGTTTTTT. Its translation is CASTFQGVEKLFF.

This chain connects TRBV28 to TRBJ1-2, with D possibly TRBD1 on 6 matching bases. V shed 8 bases and J shed 2 bases, with 15 bases lying between them. The V gene's germline CDR1 is MDHEN and CDR2 SYDVKM. The CDR3 loop spans 14 amino acids. The CDR3 reads CASCRHRDNYGYTF. The CDR3 DNA follows: TGTGCCAGCTGCCGGCACAGGGACAACTATGGCTACACCTTC.

This chain connects TRBV10-1 to TRBJ1-5; 8 bases match TRBD1. This CDR3 region has 15 residues. The J segment lost 4 bases and the V segment lost 9 bases, leaving 11 bases of the junction unmatched. Per the germline V gene, CDR1 is WNHNN and CDR2 is SYGVQD (reference sequence). For the CDR3, the DNA is TGCGCCAGACCCCGGGACAGGATAATTAATCAGCCCCAGCATTTT. Translation: CARPRDRIINQPQHF.

This clone has just one count. CDR3 sequence reads: CASSVVEGYGYTF. The CDR3 bases are TGTGCCAGCAGCGTAGTGGAGGGCTATGGCTACACCTTC. The gene calls are TRBV9 and TRBJ1-2; D unresolved. The CDR3 has 13 amino acids. Trimming stripped 0 bases from V and 4 bases from J, with 7 bases between. CDR1 is SGDLS, CDR2 YYNGEE, per germline.

The CDR3 coding sequence is TGTGCCAGCAGTTTTACTAGCGGGGGCACAGATACGCAGTATTTT. It specifies CASSFTSGGTDTQYF. V and J are TRBV11-2 and TRBJ2-3, with TRBD2 matching over 10 bases. CDR3 length equals 15 residues. The V segment lost 6 bases and the J segment 1 base; nucleotides outside the gene matches: 4. The germline V gene encodes CDR1 SGHAT and CDR2 FQNNGV. The complete variable domain, with remaining parts taken from reference TRBV11-2 and TRBJ2-3, reads EAGVAQSPRYKIIEKRQSVAFWCNPISGHATLYWYQQILGQGPKLLIQFQNNGVVDDSQLPKDRFSAERLKGVDSTLKIQPAKLEDSAVYLCASSFTSGGTDTQYFGPGTRLTVL.

In its sample, this clone was seen a few times. V is TRBV2 and J is TRBJ2-3, with unresolved D. The CDR3 covers 14 residues. Germline V lookup: CDR1 SNHLY, CDR2 FYNNEI. Deletions cut 2 bases from V and 0 bases from J, with 6 bases between. The CDR3 nucleotides read TGTGCCAGCAGTGAAAGGAGCAGCACAGATACGCAGTATTTT. This encodes CASSERSSTDTQYF.

The J gene is TRBJ1-3, the V gene TRBV3-1 (or the pseudogene TRBV3-2); unclear D gene. V gave up 3 bases and J gave up 4 bases, with 13 bases separating them. The germline V gene has CDR1 LGHDT and CDR2 YNNKEL (reference sequence). This CDR3 has 15 residues. CDR3 sequence reads: CASSQQLRGGNTIYF. CDR3 bases: TGTGCCAGCAGCCAGCAACTACGCGGCGGAAACACCATATATTTT.